This TCR beta chain was found in a study of shared clonotypes between healthy human individuals. Study-wide results and caveats: Sequencing depth was expected to influence donor clonotype sharing. When naive CD4 clonotypes were compared across a few donors, around 5% were shared.

Method: immunoSEQ multiplex PCR; TCRdb's copy keeps in-frame clones and lacks some. This sample has about 2 million clones, with 95% found just once. To note about this clone: The antigen is unknown.

Trimming removed 2 bases from V and 1 base from J, with 8 bases in between. Germline-derived CDR1 and CDR2 are MDHEN and SYDVKM. The length of the CDR3 is 14 residues. Sequenced: naive CD4+ T cells sorted from blood. Subset in this sample: CD45RA+ positively selected. This rearrangement joins TRBV28 to TRBJ1-2; D remains ambiguous. The source is a man younger than 35 in good health. The CDR3 sequence is CASSLTQLNYGYTF. CDR3 DNA sequence: TGTGCCAGCAGTTTAACACAGCTTAACTATGGCTACACCTTC.